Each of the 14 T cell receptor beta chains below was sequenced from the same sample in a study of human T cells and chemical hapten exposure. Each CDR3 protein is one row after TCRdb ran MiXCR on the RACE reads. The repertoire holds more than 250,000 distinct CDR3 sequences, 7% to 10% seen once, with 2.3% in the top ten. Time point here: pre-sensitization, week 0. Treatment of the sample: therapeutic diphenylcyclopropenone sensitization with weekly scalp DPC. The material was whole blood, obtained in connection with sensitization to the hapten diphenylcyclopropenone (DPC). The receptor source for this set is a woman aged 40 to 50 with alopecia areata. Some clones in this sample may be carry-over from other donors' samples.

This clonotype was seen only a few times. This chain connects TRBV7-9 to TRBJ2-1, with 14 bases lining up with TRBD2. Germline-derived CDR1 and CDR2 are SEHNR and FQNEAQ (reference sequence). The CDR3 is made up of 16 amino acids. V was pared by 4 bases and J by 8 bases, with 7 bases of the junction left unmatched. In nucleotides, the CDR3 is TGTGCCAGCAGCTCCGGGACTAGCGGGAGTGCCCATGAGCAGTTCTTC. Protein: CASSSGTSGSAHEQFF.

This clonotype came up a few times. The CDR3 loop is CASSYRRNQYF. The CDR3, as DNA: TGTGCCAGCAGTTACCGACGCAACCAGTACTTC. The chain joins TRBV6-5 to TRBJ2-5; D is unclear. This CDR3 comprises 11 residues. Germline V gene sequence: CDR1 MNHEY, CDR2 SVGAGI. Trimming took 2 bases from V and 10 from J, leaving 8 bases between them.

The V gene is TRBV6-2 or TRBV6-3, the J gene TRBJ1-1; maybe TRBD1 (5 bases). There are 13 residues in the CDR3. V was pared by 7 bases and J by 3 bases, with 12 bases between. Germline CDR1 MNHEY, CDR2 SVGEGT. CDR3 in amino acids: CASITRADTEAFF. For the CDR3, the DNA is TGTGCCAGCATTACCAGGGCCGACACTGAAGCTTTCTTT.

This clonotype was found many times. The CDR3 DNA sequence: TGTGCCAGCAGTCGCGACCGGGACAGGGGGGGCGAGCAGTACTTC. Amino acid sequence: CASSRDRDRGGEQYF. The chain is built from TRBV12-3 or TRBV12-4 and TRBJ2-7, with 11 bases aligning to TRBD1. The CDR3 is 15 amino acids. V lost 5 bases and J lost 6; bases outside the gene matches: 9.

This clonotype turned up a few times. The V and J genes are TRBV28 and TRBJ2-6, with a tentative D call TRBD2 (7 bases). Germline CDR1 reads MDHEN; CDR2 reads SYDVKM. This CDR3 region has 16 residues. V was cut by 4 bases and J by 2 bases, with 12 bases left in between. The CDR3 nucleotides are TGTGCCAGCAGTTATACAGGGAGGGCTGGGGCCAACGTCCTGACTTTC. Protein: CASSYTGRAGANVLTF. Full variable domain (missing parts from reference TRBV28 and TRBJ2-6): DVKVTQSSRYLVKRTGEKVFLECVQDMDHENMFWYRQDPGLGLRLIYFSYDVKMKEKGDIPEGYSVSREKKERFSLILESASTNQTSMYLCASSYTGRAGANVLTFGAGSRLTVL.

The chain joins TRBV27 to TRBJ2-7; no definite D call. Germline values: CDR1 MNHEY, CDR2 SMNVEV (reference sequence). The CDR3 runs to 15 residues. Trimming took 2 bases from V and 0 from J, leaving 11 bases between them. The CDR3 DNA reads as TGTGCCAGCAGTTTAGTCCCCAGGAGCTCCTACGAGCAGTACTTC. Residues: CASSLVPRSSYEQYF.

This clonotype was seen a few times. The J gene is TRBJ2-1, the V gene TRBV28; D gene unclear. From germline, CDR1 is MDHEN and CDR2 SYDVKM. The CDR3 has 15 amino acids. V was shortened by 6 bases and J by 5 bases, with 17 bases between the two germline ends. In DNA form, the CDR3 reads TGTGCCAGCAGCGCTCTACAGTGGGAAAACAATGAGCAGTTCTTC. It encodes CASSALQWENNEQFF.

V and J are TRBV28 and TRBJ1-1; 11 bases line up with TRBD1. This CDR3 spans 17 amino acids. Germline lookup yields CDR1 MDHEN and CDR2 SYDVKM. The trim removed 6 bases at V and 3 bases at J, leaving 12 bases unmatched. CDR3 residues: CASRVPGQGGVDTEAFF. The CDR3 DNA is TGTGCCAGCAGAGTACCGGGACAGGGGGGCGTAGACACTGAAGCTTTCTTT.

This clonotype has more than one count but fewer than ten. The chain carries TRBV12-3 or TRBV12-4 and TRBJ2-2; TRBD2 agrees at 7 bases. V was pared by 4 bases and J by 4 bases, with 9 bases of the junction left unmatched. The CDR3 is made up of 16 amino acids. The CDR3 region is CASSSTRGGITGELFF. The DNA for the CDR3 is TGTGCCAGCAGTTCCACGCGCGGGGGAATCACCGGGGAGCTGTTTTTT.

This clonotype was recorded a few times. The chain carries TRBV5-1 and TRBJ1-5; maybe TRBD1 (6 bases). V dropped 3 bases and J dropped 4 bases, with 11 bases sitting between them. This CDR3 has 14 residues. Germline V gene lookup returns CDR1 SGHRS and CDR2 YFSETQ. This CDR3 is CASSSGGGNQPQHF. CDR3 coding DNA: TGCGCCAGCAGCTCGGGAGGGGGAAATCAGCCCCAGCATTTT.

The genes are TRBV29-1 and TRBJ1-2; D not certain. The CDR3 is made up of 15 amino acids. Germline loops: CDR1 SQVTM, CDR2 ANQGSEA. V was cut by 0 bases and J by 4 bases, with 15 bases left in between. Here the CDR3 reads CSVEDQFIGGYGYTF. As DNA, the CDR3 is TGCAGCGTTGAAGATCAATTCATCGGAGGCTATGGCTACACCTTC.

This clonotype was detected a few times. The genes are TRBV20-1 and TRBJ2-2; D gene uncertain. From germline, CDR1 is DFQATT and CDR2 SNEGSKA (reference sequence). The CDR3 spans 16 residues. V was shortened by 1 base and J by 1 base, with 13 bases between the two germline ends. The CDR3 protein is CSARGFEQRNTGELFF. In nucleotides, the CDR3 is TGCAGTGCTAGAGGCTTCGAACAGCGGAACACCGGGGAGCTGTTTTTT.

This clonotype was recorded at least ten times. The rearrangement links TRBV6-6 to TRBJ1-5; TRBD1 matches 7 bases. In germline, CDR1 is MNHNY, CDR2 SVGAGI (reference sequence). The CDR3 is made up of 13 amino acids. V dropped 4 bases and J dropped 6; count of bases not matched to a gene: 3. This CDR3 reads CASSFNRGQPQHF. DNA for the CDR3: TGTGCCAGCAGTTTCAACAGGGGTCAGCCCCAGCATTTT.

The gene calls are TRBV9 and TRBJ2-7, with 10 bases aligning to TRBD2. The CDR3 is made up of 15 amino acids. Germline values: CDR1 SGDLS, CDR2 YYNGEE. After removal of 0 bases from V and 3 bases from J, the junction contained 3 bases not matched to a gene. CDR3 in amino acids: CASSVAPSGSYEQYF. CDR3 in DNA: TGTGCCAGCAGCGTAGCTCCTAGCGGGAGCTACGAGCAGTACTTC.